This TCR beta chain was sequenced during a study of blood T cell repertoires in COVID-19. The V and J ends lost 7 bases and 5 bases, in that order; junction bases with no gene match: 19. Germline CDR1 is MGHDK and CDR2 is SYGVNS. This CDR3 region has 17 residues. TCRdb's table, derived via immunoSEQ multiplex PCR, lists solely in-frame clones and lacks some. This repertoire shows fewer than 150,000 clones, more than 70% found once; its top ten account for roughly 3.6%. The TCR originated in a woman in her sixties or seventies with acute or convalescent COVID-19. Sample: peripheral blood. This chain links TRBV25-1 with TRBJ2-5, with TRBD2 identical over 7 bases. CDR3 protein: CASTPLGLELGGETQYF. The CDR3 DNA follows: TGTGCCAGCACCCCCCTTGGACTAGAGTTGGGAGGGGAGACCCAGTACTTC.